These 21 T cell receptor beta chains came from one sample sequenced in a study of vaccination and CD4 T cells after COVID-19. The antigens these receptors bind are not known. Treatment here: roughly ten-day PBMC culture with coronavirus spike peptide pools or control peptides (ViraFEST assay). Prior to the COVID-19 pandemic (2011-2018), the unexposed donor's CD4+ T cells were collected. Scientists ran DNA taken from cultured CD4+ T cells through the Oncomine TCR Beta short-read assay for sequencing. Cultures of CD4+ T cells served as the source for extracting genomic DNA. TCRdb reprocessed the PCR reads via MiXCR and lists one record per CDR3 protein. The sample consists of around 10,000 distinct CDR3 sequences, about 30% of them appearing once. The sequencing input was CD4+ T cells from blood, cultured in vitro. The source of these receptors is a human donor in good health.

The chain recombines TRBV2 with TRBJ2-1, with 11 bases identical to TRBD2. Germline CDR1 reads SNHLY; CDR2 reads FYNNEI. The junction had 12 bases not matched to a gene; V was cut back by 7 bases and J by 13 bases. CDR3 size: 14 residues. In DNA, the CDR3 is TGTGCCAGCATCCCCCCAGGTAGCGGGAGGGTCCAGTTCTTC. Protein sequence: CASIPPGSGRVQFF.

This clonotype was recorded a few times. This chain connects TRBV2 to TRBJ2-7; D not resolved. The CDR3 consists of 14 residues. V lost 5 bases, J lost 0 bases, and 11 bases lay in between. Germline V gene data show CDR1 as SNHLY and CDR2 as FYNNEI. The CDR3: CASSPILSSYEQYF. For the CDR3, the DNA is TGTGCCAGCAGTCCGATTTTAAGCTCCTACGAGCAGTACTTC.

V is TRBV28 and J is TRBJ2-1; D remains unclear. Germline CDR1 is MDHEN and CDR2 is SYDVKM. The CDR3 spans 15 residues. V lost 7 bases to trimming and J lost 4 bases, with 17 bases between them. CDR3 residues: CASTSPATVYNEQFF. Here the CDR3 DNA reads TGTGCCAGCACCTCCCCCGCGACGGTTTACAATGAGCAGTTCTTC.

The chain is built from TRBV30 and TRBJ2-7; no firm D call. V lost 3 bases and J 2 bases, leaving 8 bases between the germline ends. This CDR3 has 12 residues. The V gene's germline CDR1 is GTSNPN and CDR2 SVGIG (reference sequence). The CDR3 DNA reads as TGTGCCTGGAGCCACGCGACCTACGAGCAGTACTTC. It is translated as CAWSHATYEQYF.

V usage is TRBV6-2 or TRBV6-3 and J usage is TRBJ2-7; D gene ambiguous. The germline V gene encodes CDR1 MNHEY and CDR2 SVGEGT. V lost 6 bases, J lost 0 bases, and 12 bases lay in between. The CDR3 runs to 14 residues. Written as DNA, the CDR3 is TGTGCCAGCAGGAAGGACGGTCCCTCCTACGAGCAGTACTTC. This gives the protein CASRKDGPSYEQYF.

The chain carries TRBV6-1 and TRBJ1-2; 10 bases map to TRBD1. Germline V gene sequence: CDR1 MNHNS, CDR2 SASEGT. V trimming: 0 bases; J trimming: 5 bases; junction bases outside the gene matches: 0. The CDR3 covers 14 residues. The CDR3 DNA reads TGTGCCAGCAGTGAAGCGGGACAGGGGTATGGCTACACCTTC. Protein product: CASSEAGQGYGYTF.

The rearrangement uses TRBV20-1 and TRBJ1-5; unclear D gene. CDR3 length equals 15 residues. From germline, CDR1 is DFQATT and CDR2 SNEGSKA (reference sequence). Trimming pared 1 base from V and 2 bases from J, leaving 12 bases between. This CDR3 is CSARVRVRGNQPQHF. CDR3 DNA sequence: TGCAGTGCTAGAGTACGGGTTCGGGGCAATCAGCCCCAGCATTTT.

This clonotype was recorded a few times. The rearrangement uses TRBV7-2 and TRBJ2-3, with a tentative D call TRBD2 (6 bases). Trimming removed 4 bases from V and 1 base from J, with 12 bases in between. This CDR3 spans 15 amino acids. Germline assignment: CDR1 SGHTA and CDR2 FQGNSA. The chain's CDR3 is CASSYPPGGTDTQYF. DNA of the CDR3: TGTGCCAGCAGCTATCCGCCGGGAGGCACAGATACGCAGTATTTT.

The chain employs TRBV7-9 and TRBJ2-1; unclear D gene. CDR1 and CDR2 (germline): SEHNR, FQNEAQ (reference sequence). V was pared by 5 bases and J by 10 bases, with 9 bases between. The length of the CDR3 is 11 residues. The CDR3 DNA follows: TGTGCCAGCAGCCTGGTAAACGAGCAGTTCTTC. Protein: CASSLVNEQFF.

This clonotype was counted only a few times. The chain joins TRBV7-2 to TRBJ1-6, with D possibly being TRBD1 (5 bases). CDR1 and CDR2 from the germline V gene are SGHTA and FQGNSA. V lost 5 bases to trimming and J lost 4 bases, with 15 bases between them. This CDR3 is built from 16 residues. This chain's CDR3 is CASSLLGGRYNSPLHF. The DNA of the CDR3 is TGTGCCAGCAGCCTTCTCGGGGGTCGATATAATTCACCCCTCCACTTT.

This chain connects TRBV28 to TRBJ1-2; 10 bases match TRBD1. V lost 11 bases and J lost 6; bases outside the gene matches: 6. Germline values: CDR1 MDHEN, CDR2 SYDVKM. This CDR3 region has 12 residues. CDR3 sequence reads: CAGRQGAHGYTF. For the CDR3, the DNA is TGTGCCGGCCGACAGGGGGCGCATGGCTACACCTTC.

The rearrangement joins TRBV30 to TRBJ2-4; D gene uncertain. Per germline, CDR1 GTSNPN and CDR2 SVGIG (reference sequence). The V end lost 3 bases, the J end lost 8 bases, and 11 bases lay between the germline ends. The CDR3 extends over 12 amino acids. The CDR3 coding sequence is TGTGCCTGGAGCTGGGGAAATTACATTCAGTACTTC. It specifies CAWSWGNYIQYF.

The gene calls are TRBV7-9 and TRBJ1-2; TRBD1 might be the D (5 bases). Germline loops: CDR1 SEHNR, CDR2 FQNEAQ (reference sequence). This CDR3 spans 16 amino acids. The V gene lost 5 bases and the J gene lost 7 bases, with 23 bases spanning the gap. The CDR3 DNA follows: TGTGCCAGCAGCCAAATCCAAGGGGTTATAGTTGGTGGCTACACCTTC. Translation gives CASSQIQGVIVGGYTF.

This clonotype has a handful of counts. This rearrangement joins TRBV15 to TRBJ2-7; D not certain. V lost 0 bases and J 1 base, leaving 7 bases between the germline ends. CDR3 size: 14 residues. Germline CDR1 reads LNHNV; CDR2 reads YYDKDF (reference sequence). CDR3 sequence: CATSRDIQSYEQYF. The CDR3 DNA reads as TGTGCCACCAGCAGAGATATCCAGTCCTACGAGCAGTACTTC.

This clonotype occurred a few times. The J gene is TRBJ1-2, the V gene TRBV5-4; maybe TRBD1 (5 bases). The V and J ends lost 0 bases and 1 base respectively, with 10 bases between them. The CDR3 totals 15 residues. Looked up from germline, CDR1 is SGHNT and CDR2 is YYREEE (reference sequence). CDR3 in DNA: TGTGCCAGCAGCTTGGCCGGGCAGGGTAACTATGGCTACACCTTC. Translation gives CASSLAGQGNYGYTF.

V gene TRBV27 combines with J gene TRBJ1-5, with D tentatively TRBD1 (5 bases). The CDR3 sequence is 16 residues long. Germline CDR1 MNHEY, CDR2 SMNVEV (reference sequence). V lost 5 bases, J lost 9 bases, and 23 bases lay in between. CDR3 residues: CASSPLGGTQSGPQHF. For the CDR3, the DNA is TGTGCCAGCAGTCCCCTGGGGGGAACACAATCAGGGCCCCAGCATTTT.

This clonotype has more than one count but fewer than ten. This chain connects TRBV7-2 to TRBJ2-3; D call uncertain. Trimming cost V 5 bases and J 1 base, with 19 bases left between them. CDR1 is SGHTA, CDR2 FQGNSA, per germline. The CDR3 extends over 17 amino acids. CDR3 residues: CASSLLLSVWGTDTQYF. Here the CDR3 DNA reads TGTGCCAGCAGCCTTCTCCTTAGTGTCTGGGGCACAGATACGCAGTATTTT.

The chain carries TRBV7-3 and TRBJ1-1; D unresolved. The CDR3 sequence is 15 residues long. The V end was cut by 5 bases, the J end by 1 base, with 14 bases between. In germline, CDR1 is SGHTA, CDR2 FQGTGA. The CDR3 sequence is CASSPGLWGNTEAFF. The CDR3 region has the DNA TGTGCCAGCAGCCCAGGTCTATGGGGGAACACTGAAGCTTTCTTT. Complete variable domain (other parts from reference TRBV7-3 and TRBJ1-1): GAGVSQTPSNKVTEKGKYVELRCDPISGHTALYWYRQSLGQGPEFLIYFQGTGAADDSGLPNDRFFAVRPEGSVSTLKIQRTERGDSAVYLCASSPGLWGNTEAFFGQGTRLTVV.

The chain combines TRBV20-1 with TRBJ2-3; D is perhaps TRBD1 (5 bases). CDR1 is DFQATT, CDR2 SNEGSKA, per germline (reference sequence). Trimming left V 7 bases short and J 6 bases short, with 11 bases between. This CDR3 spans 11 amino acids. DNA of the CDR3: TGCAGTGAAGCAAAGGGGGATACGCAGTATTTT. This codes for CSEAKGDTQYF.

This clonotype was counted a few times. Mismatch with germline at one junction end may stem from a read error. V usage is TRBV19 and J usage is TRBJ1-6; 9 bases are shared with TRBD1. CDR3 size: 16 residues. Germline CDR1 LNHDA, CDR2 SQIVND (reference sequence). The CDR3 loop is CASSMQMGQGNPPLHF. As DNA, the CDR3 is TGTGCCAGTAGTATGCAGATGGGACAGGGTAATCCACCCCTCCACTTT.

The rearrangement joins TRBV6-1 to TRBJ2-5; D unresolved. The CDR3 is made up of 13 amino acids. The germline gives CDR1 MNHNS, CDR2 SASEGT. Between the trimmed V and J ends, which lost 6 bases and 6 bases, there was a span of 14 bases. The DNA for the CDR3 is TGTGCCAGCAGCCCCGACCTAGTAAAGACCCAGTACTTC. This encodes CASSPDLVKTQYF.